A single sample gave rise to the 24 T cell receptor beta chains below, sequenced in a study of early T cells in non-severe SARS-CoV-2 infection (dated by TCRdb to the early 2020s). The library was produced with 5' RACE. The data were produced on a NextSeq 500. Using fastp at Q25 and MiXCR, TCRdb reprocessed the public reads and kept productive beta chains. Here each entry gathers all rows of one CDR3 protein and keeps the most common genes and DNA. The sample contains tens of thousands of distinct CDR3 sequences, less than 15% of them found a single time. The ten largest clones represent about 8.3% of the sample. Sequenced sample: whole blood. These receptors all stem from an adult who was a healthcare worker with PCR-confirmed SARS-CoV-2 infection or an uninfected control (not recorded which).

The rearrangement uses TRBV12-3 or TRBV12-4 and TRBJ2-1; D is perhaps TRBD1 or TRBD2 (5 bases each). The CDR3 extends over 16 amino acids. V dropped 6 bases and J dropped 1 base, with 16 bases sitting between them. The CDR3 is CASSFGMGRSYNEQFF. CDR3 coding DNA: TGTGCCAGCAGCTTCGGGATGGGGCGATCCTACAATGAGCAGTTCTTC.

This chain connects TRBV11-2 to TRBJ1-4; a weak D match, TRBD1 (5 bases). Per the germline V gene, CDR1 is SGHAT and CDR2 is FQNNGV. CDR3 length: 14 amino acids. Trimming removed 0 bases from V and 10 bases from J, with 12 bases in between. The CDR3 DNA is TGTGCCAGCAGCTTAGATACAGGCTATGGAAAACTGTTTTTT. This sequence encodes CASSLDTGYGKLFF.

The J gene is TRBJ2-7, the V gene TRBV4-1; 7 bases match TRBD1. V was pared by 6 bases and J by 1 base, with 6 bases of the junction left unmatched. The CDR3 covers 14 residues. The germline gives CDR1 MGHRA, CDR2 YSYEKL. CDR3 DNA: TGCGCCAGCAGTTCAACAGGGGTGTCCTACGAGCAGTACTTC. Its protein is CASSSTGVSYEQYF.

V is TRBV24-1 and J is TRBJ2-1; no reliable D call. In germline, CDR1 is KGHDR, CDR2 SFDVKD. V was shortened by 7 bases and J by 0 bases, with 6 bases between the two germline ends. The CDR3 contains 13 residues. This CDR3 reads CATRAGSYNEQFF. DNA for the CDR3: TGTGCCACCAGGGCTGGCTCCTACAATGAGCAGTTCTTC.

This clonotype turned up a few times. The chain uses TRBV5-4 and TRBJ1-5; D call uncertain. This CDR3 region has 14 residues. The germline CDR1 and CDR2 sequences are SGHNT and YYREEE (reference sequence). Trimming pared 0 bases from V and 1 base from J, leaving 5 bases between. The CDR3 sequence is CASSLDRSNQPQHF. The CDR3 DNA is TGTGCCAGCAGCTTGGACAGAAGCAATCAGCCCCAGCATTTT.

This clonotype showed up many times. The chain employs TRBV27 and TRBJ2-1; 9 bases are a match to TRBD1. Germline lookup yields CDR1 MNHEY and CDR2 SMNVEV (reference sequence). The CDR3 consists of 20 residues. The ends lost 3 bases at V and 7 bases at J; junction bases unmatched: 22. The CDR3 region has the DNA TGTGCCAGCAGTTTCCGAACGGGGGTCTCGCCGGACAGGGGTTTAAATGAGCAGTTCTTC. Amino acids: CASSFRTGVSPDRGLNEQFF.

J is TRBJ2-1 and V is TRBV19, with TRBD2 matching 10 bases. V lost 2 bases and J lost 6; bases outside the gene matches: 4. Germline values: CDR1 LNHDA, CDR2 SQIVND (reference sequence). CDR3 size: 15 residues. The CDR3 loop is CASSIRLAGLNEQFF. The DNA for the CDR3 is TGTGCCAGTAGTATAAGACTAGCGGGCCTCAATGAGCAGTTCTTC.

A few counts support this clonotype. The chain joins TRBV29-1 to TRBJ2-7; no firm D call. Trimming took 6 bases from V and 3 from J, leaving 9 bases between them. The CDR3 contains 11 residues. Looked up from germline, CDR1 is SQVTM and CDR2 is ANQGSEA. CDR3 coding DNA: TGCAGCGTCTTACAGAGCTACGAGCAGTACTTC. Its protein product is CSVLQSYEQYF.

The genes are TRBV6-2 or TRBV6-3 and TRBJ1-1, with 8 positions matching TRBD1. CDR1 is MNHEY and CDR2 is SVGEGT in the germline V gene. There are 11 residues in the CDR3. V was clipped by 2 bases and J by 10 bases; unmatched bases: 0. The CDR3 here is CASSYGTGAFF. CDR3 coding DNA: TGTGCCAGCAGTTACGGGACAGGAGCTTTCTTT.

The rearrangement links TRBV28 to TRBJ1-6; no clear D gene. The length of the CDR3 is 13 residues. Looked up from germline, CDR1 is MDHEN and CDR2 is SYDVKM. Trimming removed 8 bases from V and 5 bases from J, with 10 bases in between. The CDR3 DNA follows: TGTGCCAGCTCCGAGGGAGATAATTCACCCCTCCACTTT. Translating it yields CASSEGDNSPLHF. Full variable domain (outside the CDR3, taken from reference TRBV28 and TRBJ1-6): DVKVTQSSRYLVKRTGEKVFLECVQDMDHENMFWYRQDPGLGLRLIYFSYDVKMKEKGDIPEGYSVSREKKERFSLILESASTNQTSMYLCASSEGDNSPLHFGNGTRLTVT.

The genes are TRBV3-1 and TRBJ1-1; TRBD1 agrees at 7 bases. Germline-derived CDR1 and CDR2 are LGHDT and YNNKEL (reference sequence). After removal of 2 bases from V and 1 base from J, the junction contained 7 bases not matched to a gene. The CDR3 totals 16 residues. Here the CDR3 reads CASSQFLGQPNTEAFF. As DNA, the CDR3 is TGTGCCAGCAGCCAATTCTTGGGACAGCCGAACACTGAAGCTTTCTTT.

V is TRBV7-2 and J is TRBJ2-2; no clear D gene. Germline V gene data show CDR1 as SGHTA and CDR2 as FQGNSA. Trimming took 5 bases from V and 2 from J, leaving 3 bases between them. The CDR3 has 12 residues. The CDR3 DNA reads TGTGCCAGCAGCCATAACACCGGGGAGCTGTTTTTT. It is translated as CASSHNTGELFF.

This clonotype has just a few counts. This chain uses TRBV5-1 with TRBJ2-2, with D perhaps TRBD1 (5 bases). The V gene's germline CDR1 is SGHRS and CDR2 YFSETQ. The CDR3 extends over 15 amino acids. Between the trimmed V and J ends, which lost 1 base and 3 bases, there was a span of 10 bases. The CDR3: CASSLLGADTGELFF. DNA for the CDR3: TGCGCCAGCAGCTTGTTAGGGGCCGACACCGGGGAGCTGTTTTTT.

The rearrangement uses TRBV21-1 and TRBJ2-7; the DNA was not used to check the table's D call, TRBD2. TRBV21-1 is an annotated pseudogene. This CDR3 is built from 12 residues. Written as DNA, the CDR3 is TGTGCCAGCAGCCGGGACTATGGGGAGCAGTACTTC. Translated: CASSRDYGEQYF.

This clonotype was picked up many times. The V call is TRBV4-2, the J call TRBJ2-7; a weak D match, TRBD1 (6 bases). The V gene's germline CDR1 is LGHNA and CDR2 YNFKEQ. V was pared by 0 bases and J by 0 bases, with 18 bases between. The CDR3 loop spans 18 amino acids. This CDR3 reads CASSQDLRNIGGSYEQYF. The CDR3 nucleotides are TGTGCCAGCAGCCAAGACCTAAGAAACATAGGGGGCTCCTACGAGCAGTACTTC.

This chain joins TRBV6-6 and TRBJ2-7; D possibly matches TRBD1 or TRBD2 (5 bases each). V lost 7 bases, J lost 2 bases, and 9 bases lay in between. The CDR3 has 12 amino acids. In germline, CDR1 is MNHNY, CDR2 SVGAGI (reference sequence). The CDR3 bases are TGTGCCAGCATGCAGGGACCCTACGAGCAGTACTTC. It codes for CASMQGPYEQYF.

The chain's CDR3 is CASSPGLGSVGNEQFF. CDR3 nucleotide sequence: TGCGCCAGCAGCCCAGGACTAGGATCAGTGGGGAATGAGCAGTTCTTC. J is TRBJ2-1 and V is TRBV5-1; 7 positions match TRBD2. After removal of 4 bases from V and 7 bases from J, the junction contained 14 bases not matched to a gene. This CDR3 is 16 amino acids long. CDR1 SGHRS and CDR2 YFSETQ come from the germline V gene.

There are a few counts of this clonotype. The V call is TRBV27, the J call TRBJ2-6; TRBD1 agrees at 8 bases. Germline values: CDR1 MNHEY, CDR2 SMNVEV (reference sequence). The CDR3 is made up of 18 amino acids. Unmatched junction bases numbered 11, after V lost 5 bases and J lost 2 bases. The CDR3 DNA sequence: TGTGCCAGCAGTAAAACGGGACAGGCACTGGCTGGGGCCAACGTCCTGACTTTC. Protein sequence: CASSKTGQALAGANVLTF.

This clonotype was seen repeatedly, ten times or more. The V call is TRBV29-1, the J call TRBJ1-2; D is unresolved. This CDR3 is 9 amino acids long. Trimming took 6 bases from V and 11 from J, leaving 10 bases between them. CDR1 SQVTM and CDR2 ANQGSEA come from the germline V gene. Here the CDR3 DNA reads TGCAGCGTCGATCCGGGGTACACCTTC. It is translated as CSVDPGYTF.

J is TRBJ2-3 and V is TRBV6-2 or TRBV6-3; D could derive from TRBD1 or TRBD2 (5 bases each). Germline V gene data show CDR1 as MNHEY and CDR2 as SVGEGT. This CDR3 comprises 13 residues. The V end was cut by 8 bases, the J end by 1 base, with 10 bases between. The CDR3 reads CASCRDRTDTQYF. The CDR3 DNA is TGTGCCAGCTGCCGGGACCGCACAGATACGCAGTATTTT.

The sample holds many counts of this clonotype. The chain carries TRBV7-2 and TRBJ2-1, with D possibly matching TRBD2 (5 bases). Trimming stripped 5 bases from V and 5 bases from J, with 19 bases between. The CDR3 sequence is 16 residues long. CDR1 is SGHTA and CDR2 is FQGNSA in the germline V gene. CDR3 amino acids: CASSQGLGRVNNEQFF. The DNA of the CDR3 is TGTGCCAGCAGCCAAGGACTTGGCAGAGTGAACAATGAGCAGTTCTTC.

V gene TRBV28 combines with J gene TRBJ1-2; no firm D call. The CDR3 spans 13 residues. The V end lost 4 bases, the J end lost 8 bases, and 14 bases lay between the germline ends. Germline V gives CDR1 MDHEN, CDR2 SYDVKM. CDR3 amino acids: CASSSLLYGGYTF. The CDR3 DNA sequence: TGTGCCAGCAGTTCCCTCCTCTATGGAGGCTACACCTTC.

The gene calls are TRBV12-3 or TRBV12-4 and TRBJ1-4; no clear D. V was clipped by 4 bases and J by 7 bases, with 16 bases between them. The CDR3 extends over 15 amino acids. CDR3 sequence: CASSSTSGLFEKLFF. CDR3 DNA sequence: TGTGCCAGCAGTTCGACCTCCGGACTGTTTGAAAAACTGTTTTTT.

This clonotype was recorded at least ten times. The V call is TRBV10-3, the J call TRBJ1-1, with D uncertain. The CDR3 totals 13 residues. V was pared by 9 bases and J by 5 bases, with 16 bases between. In germline, CDR1 is ENHRY, CDR2 SYGVKD. CDR3 nucleotides: TGTGCCATGAGATTTGACGCTCGGACTGAAGCTTTCTTT. It translates to CAMRFDARTEAFF.